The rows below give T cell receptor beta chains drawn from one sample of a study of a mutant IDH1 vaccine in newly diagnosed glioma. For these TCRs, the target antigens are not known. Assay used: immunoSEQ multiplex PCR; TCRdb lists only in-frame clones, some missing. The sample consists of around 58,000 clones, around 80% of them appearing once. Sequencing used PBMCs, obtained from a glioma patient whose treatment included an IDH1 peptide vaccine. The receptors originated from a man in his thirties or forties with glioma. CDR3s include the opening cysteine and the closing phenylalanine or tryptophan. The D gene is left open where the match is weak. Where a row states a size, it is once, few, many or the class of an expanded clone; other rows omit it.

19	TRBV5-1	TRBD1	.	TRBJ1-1	TGCGCCAGCAGCTTGCGTCGGCCAGGACAGGGGCATGGGGACACTGAAGCTTTCTTT	CASSLRRPGQGHGDTEAFF
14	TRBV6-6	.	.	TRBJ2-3	TGTGCCAGCAGTTACCCCCCTAGCACAGATACGCAGTATTTT	CASSYPPSTDTQYF
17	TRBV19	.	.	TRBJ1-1	TGTGCCAGTAGTTCCGGGACCGCGGTGGGGAGGAACACTGAAGCTTTCTTT	CASSSGTAVGRNTEAFF
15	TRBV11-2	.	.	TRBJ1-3	TGTGCCAGCAGCTCCGGTCCGCAGGTGGAAAACACCATATATTTT	CASSSGPQVENTIYF
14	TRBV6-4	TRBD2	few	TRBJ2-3	TGTGCCAGCAGGACTAGCGGGGGGGCAGATACGCAGTATTTT	CASRTSGGADTQYF
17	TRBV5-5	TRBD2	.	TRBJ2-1	TGTGCCAGCAGCTTGGGGACTAGCGGGGGGGCCCTCAATGAGCAGTTCTTC	CASSLGTSGGALNEQFF
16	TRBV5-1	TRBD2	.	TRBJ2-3	TGCGCCAGCAAACTAGCGGGGGGGCCGGTAACAGATACGCAGTATTTT	CASKLAGGPVTDTQYF
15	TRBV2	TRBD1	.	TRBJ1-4	TGTGCCAGCAGTCCCAGAAGGGGGCTAAATGAAAAACTGTTTTTT	CASSPRRGLNEKLFF
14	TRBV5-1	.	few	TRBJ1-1	TGCGCCAGCAGCTTCCGACATGAGAACACTGAAGCTTTCTTT	CASSFRHENTEAFF
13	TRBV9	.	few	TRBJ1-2	TGTGCCAGCAGCCTTTTGGATGACTATGGCTACACCTTC	CASSLLDDYGYTF
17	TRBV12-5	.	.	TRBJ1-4	TGTGCTAGTGGCCCACCCAGGGCAGGGAAGTTTAATGAAAAACTGTTTTTT	CASGPPRAGKFNEKLFF
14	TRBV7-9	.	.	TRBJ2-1	TGTGCCAGCAGCAAAGGGAGCTCCTACAATGAGCAGTTCTTC	CASSKGSSYNEQFF
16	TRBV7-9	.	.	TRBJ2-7	TGTGCCAGCAGCTTACCCTCAAGTGGTAGCTCCTACGAGCAGTACTTC	CASSLPSSGSSYEQYF
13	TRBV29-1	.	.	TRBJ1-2	TGCAGCGTTGAAAGGCAGAAAGACTATGGCTACACCTTC	CSVERQKDYGYTF
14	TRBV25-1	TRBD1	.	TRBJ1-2	TGTGCCAGCAGTGGGGACAGGGGGCAATATGGCTACACCTTC	CASSGDRGQYGYTF
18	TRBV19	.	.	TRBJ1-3	TGTGCCAGTAGTATACAGGGCCAAACGATCGACTCTGGAAACACCATATATTTT	CASSIQGQTIDSGNTIYF
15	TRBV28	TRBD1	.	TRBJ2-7	TGTGCCAGCAGTAACAGGGGGCCACAATCCTACGAGCAGTACTTC	CASSNRGPQSYEQYF
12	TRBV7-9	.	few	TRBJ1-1	TGTGCCAGCAGCTCCAGGGGTACTGAAGCTTTCTTT	CASSSRGTEAFF
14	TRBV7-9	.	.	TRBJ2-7	TGTGCCAGCAGCTTAGTCGCAGGAGCCTACGAGCAGTACTTC	CASSLVAGAYEQYF
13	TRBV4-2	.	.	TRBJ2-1	TGTGCCAGCAGCCAAGTTCAGGACAATGAGCAGTTCTTC	CASSQVQDNEQFF
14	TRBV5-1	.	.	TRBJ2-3	TGCGCCAGCAGGGAAGGACAACCTCAAGGTACGCAGTATTTT	CASREGQPQGTQYF
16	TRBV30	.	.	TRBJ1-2	TGTGCCTGGAGTGTACATCTTATGGAGGGGGTCTATGGCTACACCTTC	CAWSVHLMEGVYGYTF
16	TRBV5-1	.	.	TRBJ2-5	TGCGCCAGCAGCTTGACGGGACAAACAAACGGAGAGACCCAGTACTTC	CASSLTGQTNGETQYF
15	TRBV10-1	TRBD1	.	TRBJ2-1	TGCGCCAGCAGTGAGAGGGACAGGGGGCTCAATGAGCAGTTCTTC	CASSERDRGLNEQFF
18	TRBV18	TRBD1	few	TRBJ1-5	TGTGCCAGCTCGCTAGCCCCGGGACAGGGGAAGGGTAATCAGCCCCAGCATTTT	CASSLAPGQGKGNQPQHF
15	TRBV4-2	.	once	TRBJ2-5	TGTGCCAGCAGCCAAGAAGCCAGGGGAGGAGAGACCCAGTACTTC	CASSQEARGGETQYF
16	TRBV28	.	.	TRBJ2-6	TGTGCCAGCAGGAGGACAGACCGCTCTGGGGCCAACGTCCTGACTTTC	CASRRTDRSGANVLTF
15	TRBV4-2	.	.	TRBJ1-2	TGTGCCAGCAGCCAAGCCCGAGGGGGAATCTATGGCTACACCTTC	CASSQARGGIYGYTF
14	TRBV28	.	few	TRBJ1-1	TGTGCCAGCAGTTTATCTCCGCGGAACACTGAAGCTTTCTTT	CASSLSPRNTEAFF
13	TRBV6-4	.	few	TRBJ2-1	TGTGCCAGCAGTGACTCGGAAAACAATGAGCAGTTCTTC	CASSDSENNEQFF
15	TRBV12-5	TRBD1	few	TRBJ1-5	TGTGCTAGTGGTTTGGGAACAGGGGTTAATCAGCCCCAGCATTTT	CASGLGTGVNQPQHF
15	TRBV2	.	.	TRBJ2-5	TGTGCCAGCAGCCCATGGGACCCAGACCAAGAGACCCAGTACTTC	CASSPWDPDQETQYF
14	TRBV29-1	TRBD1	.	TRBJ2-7	TGCAGCGTCGGGACTGGACAGGGGGCCTACGAGCAGTACTTC	CSVGTGQGAYEQYF
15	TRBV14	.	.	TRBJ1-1	TGTGCCAGCAGCCAAGATTGGGGGGCCTACACTGAAGCTTTCTTT	CASSQDWGAYTEAFF
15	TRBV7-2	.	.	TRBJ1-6	TGTGCCAGCAGCTTAGTCATCTCCTATAATTCACCCCTCCACTTT	CASSLVISYNSPLHF
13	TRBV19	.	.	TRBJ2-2	TGTGCCATTGGTAGGGGGAGCACCGGGGAGCTGTTTTTT	CAIGRGSTGELFF
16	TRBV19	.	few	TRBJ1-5	TGTGCCAGTAGTATGGGGGGATACAGGGTGGATCAGCCCCAGCATTTT	CASSMGGYRVDQPQHF
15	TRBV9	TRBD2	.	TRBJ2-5	TGTGCCAGCAGCGTAAGGGCGGGGGGGCGTGAGACCCAGTACTTC	CASSVRAGGRETQYF
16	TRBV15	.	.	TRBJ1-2	TGTGCCACCAGCAGAGTAACGGGAAGGGAGGCGGTGGGCTACACCTTC	CATSRVTGREAVGYTF
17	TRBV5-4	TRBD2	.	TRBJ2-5	TGTGCCAGCAGCATATTACTAGCGGGGGGCTCCAAAGAGACCCAGTACTTC	CASSILLAGGSKETQYF
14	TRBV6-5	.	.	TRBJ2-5	TGTGCCAGCAGTTACGGTAGAAGGCAAGAGACCCAGTACTTC	CASSYGRRQETQYF
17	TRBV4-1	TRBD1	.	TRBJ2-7	TGCGCCAGCAGCCAACAATTCGCCGGGACAGGGGTCTACGAGCAGTACTTC	CASSQQFAGTGVYEQYF
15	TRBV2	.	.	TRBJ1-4	TGTGCCAGCAGTTTCAAACAGGGAACTAATGAAAAACTGTTTTTT	CASSFKQGTNEKLFF